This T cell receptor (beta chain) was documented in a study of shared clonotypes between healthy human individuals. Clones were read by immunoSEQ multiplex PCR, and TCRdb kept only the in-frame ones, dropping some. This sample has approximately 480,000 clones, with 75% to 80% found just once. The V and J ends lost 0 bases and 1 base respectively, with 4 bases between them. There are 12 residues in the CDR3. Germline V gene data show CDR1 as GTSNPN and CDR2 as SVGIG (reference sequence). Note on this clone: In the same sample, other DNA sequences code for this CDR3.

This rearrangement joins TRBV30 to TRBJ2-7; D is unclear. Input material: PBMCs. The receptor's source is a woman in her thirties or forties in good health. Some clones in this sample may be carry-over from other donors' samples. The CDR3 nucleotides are TGTGCCTGGAGTGTGCGGTCCTACGAGCAGTACTTC. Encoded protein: CAWSVRSYEQYF.